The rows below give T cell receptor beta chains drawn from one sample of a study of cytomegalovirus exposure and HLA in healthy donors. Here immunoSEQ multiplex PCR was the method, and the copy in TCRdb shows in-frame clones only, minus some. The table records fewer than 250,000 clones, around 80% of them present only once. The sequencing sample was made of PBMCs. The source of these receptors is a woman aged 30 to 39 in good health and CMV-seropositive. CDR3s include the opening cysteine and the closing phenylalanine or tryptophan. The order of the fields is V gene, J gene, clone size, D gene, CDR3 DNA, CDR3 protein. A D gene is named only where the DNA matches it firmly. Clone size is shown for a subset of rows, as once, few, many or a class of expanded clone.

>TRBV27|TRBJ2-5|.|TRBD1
TGTGCCAGCAGTTTATCCCGGACAGGAAAGACCCAGTACTTC
CASSLSRTGKTQYF
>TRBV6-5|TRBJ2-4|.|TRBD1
TGTGCCAGCAGACCACTGGACAGGGAGAACATTCAGTACTTC
CASRPLDRENIQYF
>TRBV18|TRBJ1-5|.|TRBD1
TGTGCCAGCTCACAGGGGACAGGGCTGGATCAGCCCCAGCATTTT
CASSQGTGLDQPQHF
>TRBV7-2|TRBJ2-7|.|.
TGTGCCAGCAGCTTAGCGAGGGGTGCCGCCTACGAGCAGTACTTC
CASSLARGAAYEQYF
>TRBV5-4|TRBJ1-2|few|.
TGTGCCAGCAGCTTGGATCAGTATGGCTACACCTTC
CASSLDQYGYTF
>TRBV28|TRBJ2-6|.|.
TGTGCCAGCAGTTTAGGGTTTGGGGCCAACGTCCTGACTTTC
CASSLGFGANVLTF
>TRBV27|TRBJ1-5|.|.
TGTGCCAGCAGTTTATCGGGTCGGCAGGGAAATCAGCCCCAGCATTTT
CASSLSGRQGNQPQHF
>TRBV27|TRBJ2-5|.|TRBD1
TGTGCCAGCAGTCTAAAGACAGGGTCGGGAGAGACCCAGTACTTC
CASSLKTGSGETQYF
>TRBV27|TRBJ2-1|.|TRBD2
TGTGCCAGCAGTTTATTGGGACTAGCGGTCTACAATGAGCAGTTCTTC
CASSLLGLAVYNEQFF
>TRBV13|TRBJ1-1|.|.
TGTGCCAGCAGCTTAGATCCAGTGGGGGGCACTGAAGCTTTCTTT
CASSLDPVGGTEAFF
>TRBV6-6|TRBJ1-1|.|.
TGTGCCAGCAGTCGGGGAGGGACTGAAGCTTTCTTT
CASSRGGTEAFF
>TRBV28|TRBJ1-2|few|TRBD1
TGTGCCAGCAGTACGGGCACCGGGACAGGGGTAGGCTACACCTTC
CASSTGTGTGVGYTF
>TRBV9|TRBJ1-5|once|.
TGTGCCAGCAGCGTCAGTGGCGATCGGGGCAATCAGCCCCAGCATTTT
CASSVSGDRGNQPQHF
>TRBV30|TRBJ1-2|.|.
TGTGCCTGGAGACGTCGGCAGGCGGACTATGGCTACACCTTC
CAWRRRQADYGYTF
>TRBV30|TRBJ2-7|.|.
TGTGCCTGGAGTGTGGATAATCTATACGAGCAGTACTTC
CAWSVDNLYEQYF
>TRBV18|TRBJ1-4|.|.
TGTGCCAGCTCAACTGATCACTCGACCGAGGCAAAACTGTTTTTT
CASSTDHSTEAKLFF
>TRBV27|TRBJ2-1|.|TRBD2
TGTGCCAGCAGTTTATCGACTAGCGGGAGGGCCTTGAGTGAGCAGTTCTTC
CASSLSTSGRALSEQFF